Presented here are 22 T cell receptor beta chains from one specimen sequenced in a study of CD8 T cells in ankylosing spondylitis. One entry per CDR3 protein results from TCRdb running MiXCR on the 5' RACE reads. The table records around 150,000 distinct CDR3 sequences, about 18% of them present only once. The sequenced sample was blood, either unsorted or a sorted T cell fraction (not recorded which). The receptors shown here come from a male donor with ankylosing spondylitis or in good health (not recorded which).

This sequence joins TRBV20-1 and TRBJ2-5, with D unresolved. Trimming shortened V by 3 bases and J by 3 bases, and 11 bases separated the two germline ends. This CDR3 comprises 13 residues. Germline values: CDR1 DFQATT, CDR2 SNEGSKA (reference sequence). CDR3 region: CSASDRVKETQYF. In DNA, the CDR3 is TGCAGTGCTAGTGACCGGGTCAAAGAGACCCAGTACTTC.

The chain combines TRBV12-3 or TRBV12-4 with TRBJ1-1, with D hard to call. V gave up 3 bases and J gave up 8 bases, with 13 bases separating them. The CDR3 is 13 amino acids. The CDR3 sequence: CASSFALKLEAFF. CDR3 nucleotides: TGTGCCAGCAGTTTTGCCCTCAAATTAGAAGCTTTCTTT.

This clonotype showed up many times. The chain uses TRBV5-1 and TRBJ1-2; 7 positions match TRBD1. This CDR3 spans 13 amino acids. The ends lost 4 bases at V and 7 bases at J; junction bases unmatched: 7. CDR1 SGHRS and CDR2 YFSETQ come from the germline V gene. CDR3 sequence reads: CASSPDTGAGYTF. DNA of the CDR3: TGCGCCAGCAGCCCTGATACAGGGGCTGGCTACACCTTC.

CDR3 protein: CSASGSSNNEQFF. CDR3 DNA sequence: TGCAGTGCTAGCGGGAGTAGCAACAATGAGCAGTTCTTC. The rearrangement joins TRBV20-1 to TRBJ2-1, with D perhaps TRBD2 (6 bases). CDR3 length equals 13 residues. CDR1 is DFQATT and CDR2 is SNEGSKA in the germline V gene (reference sequence). V was shortened by 3 bases and J by 5 bases, with 11 bases between the two germline ends.

The V call is TRBV27, the J call TRBJ1-4; D is unclear. CDR1 MNHEY and CDR2 SMNVEV come from the germline V gene (reference sequence). The CDR3 is made up of 14 amino acids. The germline V and J ends were trimmed by 6 bases and 6 bases, with 14 bases remaining between them. CDR3 protein: CASRPDWVDEKLFF. The CDR3 DNA sequence: TGTGCCAGCAGACCAGATTGGGTAGATGAAAAACTGTTTTTT. The variable domain in full, completed from reference TRBV27 and TRBJ1-4, reads EAQVTQNPRYLITVTGKKLTVTCSQNMNHEYMSWYRQDPGLGLRQIYYSMNVEVTDKGDVPEGYKVSRKEKRNFPLILESPSPNQTSLYFCASRPDWVDEKLFFGSGTQLSVL.

V and J are TRBV5-1 and TRBJ2-1, with 8 nucleotides matching TRBD2. Germline values: CDR1 SGHRS, CDR2 YFSETQ. V gave up 8 bases and J gave up 2 bases; unmatched junction bases: 15. The CDR3 runs to 17 residues. CDR3 nucleotide sequence: TGCGCCAGGCCGCTCGAAAAGCGGGAGATCACCTACAATGAGCAGTTCTTC. It codes for CARPLEKREITYNEQFF.

CDR3 in DNA: TGTGCCAGCAGCCAAGAATTGTTGGCTAGCGGCACCGGGGAGCTGTTTTTT. As protein: CASSQELLASGTGELFF. V gene TRBV3-1 combines with J gene TRBJ2-2; 7 bases are shared with TRBD2. V shed 0 bases and J 4 bases; nucleotides not matched to a gene: 8. Per germline, CDR1 LGHDT and CDR2 YNNKEL (reference sequence). This CDR3 contains 17 residues. Full variable domain (outside the CDR3, taken from reference TRBV3-1 and TRBJ2-2): DTAVSQTPKYLVTQMGNDKSIKCEQNLGHDTMYWYKQDSKKFLKIMFSYNNKELIINETVPNRFSPKSPDKAHLNLHINSLELGDSAVYFCASSQELLASGTGELFFGEGSRLTVL.

This clonotype was counted at least ten times. J is TRBJ2-5 and V is TRBV28; 9 nucleotides match TRBD2. Germline assignment: CDR1 MDHEN and CDR2 SYDVKM. The junction had 3 bases not matched to a gene; V was cut back by 8 bases and J by 2 bases. This CDR3 is 13 amino acids long. As DNA, the CDR3 is TGTGCCAGCGTGACTAGCGGACAAGAGACCCAGTACTTC. It is translated as CASVTSGQETQYF.

The table lists this clonotype with many counts. CDR3 sequence: CASSSISLGPELFF. The CDR3 DNA is TGTGCCAGCAGCTCCATAAGTTTGGGCCCGGAGCTGTTTTTT. The chain couples TRBV5-4 to TRBJ2-2, with D unresolved. This CDR3 region has 14 residues. Trimming stripped 3 bases from V and 10 bases from J, with 16 bases between. Germline values: CDR1 SGHNT, CDR2 YYREEE (reference sequence).

There are many counts of this clonotype. The J gene is TRBJ1-1, the V gene TRBV4-2, with 9 positions matching TRBD1. The CDR3 covers 15 residues. The J segment lost 1 base and the V segment lost 1 base, leaving 1 base of the junction unmatched. Germline V gene data show CDR1 as LGHNA and CDR2 as YNFKEQ. The CDR3 region has the DNA TGTGCCAGCAGCCAAGTACAGGGGGCGAACACTGAAGCTTTCTTT. Translation gives CASSQVQGANTEAFF.

The chain recombines TRBV29-1 with TRBJ1-2; D gene ambiguous. CDR1 and CDR2 (germline): SQVTM, ANQGSEA. V lost 3 bases to trimming and J lost 3 bases, with 11 bases between them. CDR3 size: 13 residues. This CDR3 is CSVDRGGHYGYTF. As DNA, the CDR3 is TGCAGCGTTGACCGGGGAGGGCACTATGGCTACACCTTC.

To note about this clonotype: This may come from a read error, since a much larger clone is one base off. The CDR3 end shows no conserved phenylalanine or tryptophan, and so a read error is likely. The J gene is TRBJ2-5, the V gene TRBV6-6; D is unresolved. Per the germline V gene, CDR1 is MNHNY and CDR2 is SVGAGI (reference sequence). Trimming took 2 bases from V and 4 from J, leaving 17 bases between them. This CDR3 has 16 amino acids. For the CDR3, the DNA is TGTGCCAGCAGTTACCTCGTCAGGCAGTTCCGAGAGACCCAGTACCTC. Protein: CASSYLVRQFRETQYL.

V and J are TRBV14 and TRBJ1-6, with unresolved D. Deletions cut 0 bases from V and 5 bases from J, with 8 bases between. The CDR3 contains 15 residues. Germline V lookup: CDR1 SGHDN, CDR2 FVKESK. CDR3 amino acids: CASSQEQWNNSPLHF. Written as DNA, the CDR3 is TGTGCCAGCAGCCAAGAGCAGTGGAATAATTCACCCCTCCACTTT.

This clonotype was observed many times. The chain uses TRBV20-1 and TRBJ2-5; D unclear. The CDR3 runs 14 residues. V was trimmed by 7 bases and J by 1 base, leaving 16 bases between them. Germline-derived CDR1 and CDR2 are DFQATT and SNEGSKA (reference sequence). The CDR3, as DNA: TGCAGTGTACTCTCCGACTGGAGCCAAGAGACCCAGTACTTC. It specifies CSVLSDWSQETQYF.

J is TRBJ2-3 and V is TRBV7-2; perhaps TRBD2 as D (6 bases). CDR1 is SGHTA, CDR2 FQGNSA, per germline. Between the trimmed V and J ends, which lost 0 bases and 8 bases, there was a span of 15 bases. This CDR3 has 15 residues. CDR3 DNA: TGTGCCAGCAGCTTAGCGGCGGGGTTCGGGAGTACGCAGTATTTT. Its protein is CASSLAAGFGSTQYF.

Of note for this clonotype: A much larger clone differs from this one at a single base, so this may be a read error. This chain joins TRBV5-1 and TRBJ1-1; D is unclear. Germline V lookup: CDR1 SGHRS, CDR2 YFSETQ. This CDR3 is 14 amino acids long. This CDR3 reads CANSLAEGGTEAFF. CDR3 DNA sequence: TGCGCCAACAGCTTGGCGGAGGGTGGCACTGAAGCTTTCTTT.

With regard to this clonotype: With a much larger clone just one base away, this may be a read error. This sequence joins TRBV5-1 and TRBJ2-7; TRBD1 might be the D (6 bases). The CDR3 is made up of 14 amino acids. In germline, CDR1 is SGHRS, CDR2 YFSETQ. CDR3 amino acids: CVSSLSDRSYEQYF. CDR3 nucleotide sequence: TGCGTCAGCAGCTTGTCTGACAGGAGCTACGAGCAGTACTTC.

This clonotype was seen a handful of times. The rearrangement joins TRBV5-4 to TRBJ1-5; tentative D call: TRBD1 (5 bases). Trimming stripped 0 bases from V and 6 bases from J, with 13 bases between. The CDR3 loop spans 15 amino acids. The V gene's germline CDR1 is SGHNT and CDR2 YYREEE (reference sequence). The CDR3 DNA follows: TGTGCCAGCAGCTTGGGAAGGGGAGAGGGTCAGCCCCAGCATTTT. Translation gives CASSLGRGEGQPQHF.

CDR3 sequence: CASTPGGGAEAFF. The DNA for the CDR3 is TGTGCCAGCACCCCGGGTGGTGGAGCTGAAGCTTTCTTT. J is TRBJ1-1 and V is TRBV12-3 or TRBV12-4; D unresolved. CDR3 length equals 13 residues. Trimming shortened V by 7 bases and J by 6 bases, and 15 bases separated the two germline ends.

This sequence joins TRBV6-5 and TRBJ2-1; D uncertain. This CDR3 region has 12 residues. Germline-derived CDR1 and CDR2 are MNHEY and SVGAGI. Deletions cut 6 bases from V and 9 bases from J, with 12 bases between. CDR3 protein: CASRNSLREQFF. CDR3 bases: TGTGCCAGCAGGAATAGCTTACGTGAGCAGTTCTTC.

This clonotype was observed at least ten times. The chain recombines TRBV5-1 with TRBJ2-7; TRBD2 matches 7 bases. V trimming: 3 bases; J trimming: 0 bases; junction bases outside the gene matches: 9. In germline, CDR1 is SGHRS, CDR2 YFSETQ. CDR3 length: 16 amino acids. The CDR3 nucleotides are TGCGCCAGCAGCTCGAACTCGGGACTAAGCTCCTACGAGCAGTACTTC. As protein: CASSSNSGLSSYEQYF.

With respect to this clonotype: A read error may be the cause here, since a much bigger clone is one base away. V gene TRBV27 combines with J gene TRBJ2-2; D may be TRBD1 (5 bases). There are 15 residues in the CDR3. Trimming shortened V by 3 bases and J by 0 bases, and 8 bases separated the two germline ends. Germline CDR1 is MNHEY and CDR2 is SMNVEV (reference sequence). The CDR3 is CASSFGHTNTGELFF. DNA of the CDR3: TGTGCCAGCAGTTTCGGACACACGAACACCGGGGAGCTGTTTTTT.